This T cell receptor beta chain was documented in a study of cytomegalovirus exposure and HLA in healthy donors. The PCR had 60 Vbeta and 13 Jbeta primers. Profiling relied on immunoSEQ multiplex PCR, and the TCRdb table lists in-frame clones only, not all of them. The sample shows approximately 190,000 clones, 75% to 85% of them seen only once. Points from the study as a whole: Beyond CMV serostatus, there was no information to go on about immune exposure.

The CDR3 is 14 amino acids. V lost 4 bases, J lost 5 bases, and 13 bases lay in between. Looked up from germline, CDR1 is SGHRS and CDR2 is YFSETQ. As for this clone: What it recognizes is unknown.

The sequence derives from a woman under 30 in good health and CMV-seropositive. The V call is TRBV5-1, the J call TRBJ2-1; TRBD1 is a possible D gene (6 bases). What was sequenced was PBMCs. DNA for the CDR3: TGCGCCAGCAGCCCCCAGACAGGAAACAATGAGCAGTTCTTC. Amino acids: CASSPQTGNNEQFF.